This T cell receptor (beta chain) was recovered during a study of T cells in Graves' hyperthyroidism and ophthalmopathy. Comments on this clonotype: A much larger clone lies a single base off, so this may be a read error.

Germline CDR1 is SQVTM and CDR2 is ANQGSEA. The V end was cut by 4 bases, the J end by 6 bases, with 12 bases between. The CDR3 extends over 12 amino acids. Stable Graves' hyperthyroidism meant no ophthalmopathy progression within 18 months. Criteria for exclusion of patients were uncontrolled infection, other autoimmune disease, pregnancy or lactation. Diagnoses were made from clinical symptoms, serum measures (thyroxine and TRAb), thyroid ultrasound and orbital computed tomography. From RNA transcripts, TCR beta CDR3 regions were amplified. Initially, a first-round RT-PCR of the TCR CDR3 employed the HTBI primer set. Using its own MiXCR run on the multiplex PCR reads, TCRdb lists one record per CDR3 protein. The sample contains 600,000 or so distinct CDR3 sequences, 40% to 55% of which appear only once.

Sequencing was carried out using peripheral blood or thyroid tissue (not recorded which). This TCR was recovered from a woman between 18 and 29 years old with Graves' hyperthyroidism. The rearrangement links TRBV29-1 to TRBJ1-1; no firm D call. The DNA of the CDR3 is TGCAGCGTTGTTTCGATCCTCGCTGAAGCTTTCTTT. Protein product: CSVVSILAEAFF. The entire variable domain, with the rest obtained from reference TRBV29-1 and TRBJ1-1, is as follows: SAVISQKPSRDICQRGTSLTIQCQVDSQVTMMFWYRQQPGQSLTLIATANQGSEATYESGFVIDKFPISRPNLTFSTLTVSNMSPEDSSIYLCSVVSILAEAFFGQGTRLTVV.